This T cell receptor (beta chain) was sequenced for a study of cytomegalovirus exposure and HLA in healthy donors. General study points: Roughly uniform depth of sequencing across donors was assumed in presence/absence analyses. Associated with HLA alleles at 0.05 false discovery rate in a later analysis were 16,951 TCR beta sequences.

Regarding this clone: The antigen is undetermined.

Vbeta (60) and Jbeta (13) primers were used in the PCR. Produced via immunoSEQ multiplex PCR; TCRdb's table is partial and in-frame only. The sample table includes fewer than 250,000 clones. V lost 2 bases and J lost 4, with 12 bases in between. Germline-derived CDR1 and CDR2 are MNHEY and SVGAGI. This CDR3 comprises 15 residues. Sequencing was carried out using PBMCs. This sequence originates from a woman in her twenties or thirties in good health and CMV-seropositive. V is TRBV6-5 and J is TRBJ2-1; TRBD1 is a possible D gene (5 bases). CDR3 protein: CASSYGGAAYNEQFF. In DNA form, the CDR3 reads TGTGCCAGCAGTTACGGTGGGGCTGCTTACAATGAGCAGTTCTTC.